This T cell receptor beta chain derives from a study of T-cell reconstitution after alpha-beta-depleted transplantation in children. Preparing the TCRbeta library involved the use of unique molecular identifiers. From the PCR reads, TCRdb called clonotypes with MiXCR, one entry per CDR3 protein. In the table there are more than 550,000 distinct CDR3 sequences, roughly a tenth of which are singletons. The CDR3 is made up of 14 amino acids. In germline, CDR1 is LGHDT, CDR2 YNNKEL (reference sequence). After removal of 10 bases from V and 0 bases from J, the junction contained 4 bases not matched to a gene.

The TCR originated in a human donor who donated a stem cell graft to a child with acute myeloid leukemia. Sequences were derived from PBMCs from the stem cell graft donor, sampled from the stem cell graft. The chain joins TRBV3-1 to TRBJ2-1, with 9 bases matching TRBD2. CDR3 coding DNA: TGTGCCACGCGGCGGGGGGGCTCCTACAATGAGCAGTTCTTC. Amino acids: CATRRGGSYNEQFF.